The rows below give T cell receptor beta chains drawn from one sample of a study of Ad26.COV2.S vaccination and SARS-CoV-2 variants. Here immunoSEQ multiplex PCR was the method, and the copy in TCRdb shows in-frame clones only, minus some. The table lists 350,000 to 500,000 clones, 85% to 90% of them singletons. The sample consisted of peripheral blood, taken in a trial of Ad26.COV2.S vaccine versus placebo. These receptors were collected from a person between 18 and 65 years old who received the Ad26.COV2.S COVID-19 vaccine or a placebo. Both conserved end residues are part of each CDR3. Fields, in order: V gene, D gene, clone size, J gene, CDR3 DNA, CDR3 protein. A D gene is named only where the DNA matches it firmly. The size field is filled for only some rows; it gives once, few, many or a size class.

V: TRBV4-2
D: TRBD1
size: .
J: TRBJ1-5
DNA: TGTGCCAGCAGCCGCTCCCGGGACAGGTCCCCTTATAGCAATCAGCCCCAGCATTTT
CDR3: CASSRSRDRSPYSNQPQHF

V: TRBV7-7
D: .
size: .
J: TRBJ2-2
DNA: TGTGCCAGCAGCTTAGGGGCTAGCCCTATAACCGGGGAGCTGTTTTTT
CDR3: CASSLGASPITGELFF

V: TRBV6-2/TRBV6-3
D: TRBD2
size: .
J: TRBJ2-3
DNA: TGTGCCAGCAGCCACGGGGGGGATACGCAGTATTTT
CDR3: CASSHGGDTQYF

V: TRBV12-3/TRBV12-4
D: TRBD1
size: .
J: TRBJ1-4
DNA: TGTGCCAGCAGTCGGGACAGGAAACTGTTTTTT
CDR3: CASSRDRKLFF

V: TRBV7-2
D: .
size: .
J: TRBJ1-1
DNA: TGTGCCAGCAGCTTACGTTCAGGGGTTACTGAAGCTTTCTTT
CDR3: CASSLRSGVTEAFF

V: TRBV24-1
D: TRBD2
size: .
J: TRBJ2-5
DNA: TGTGCCACCAGCGAAGGACTAGCGGGGGGCCGTCGGGGGACCCAGTACTTC
CDR3: CATSEGLAGGRRGTQYF

V: TRBV28
D: .
size: .
J: TRBJ2-7
DNA: TGTGCCATCACACCGGGACCTCCCTACGAGCAGTACTTC
CDR3: CAITPGPPYEQYF

V: TRBV6-2/TRBV6-3
D: .
size: .
J: TRBJ2-1
DNA: TGTGCCAGCAGTTACGGGGCAGGGCTCTCCTACAATGAGCAGTTCTTC
CDR3: CASSYGAGLSYNEQFF

V: TRBV11-2
D: TRBD1
size: .
J: TRBJ1-1
DNA: TGTGCCAGCAGCTTCCGGGACAGGGCCACTGAAGCTTTCTTT
CDR3: CASSFRDRATEAFF

V: TRBV10-2
D: TRBD1
size: .
J: TRBJ1-2
DNA: TGCGCCAGCAGTGAGGTGGGGACAGCTAACTATGGCTACACCTTC
CDR3: CASSEVGTANYGYTF

V: TRBV2
D: .
size: .
J: TRBJ1-2
DNA: TGTGCCAGCAGTGGTTTCTATGGCTACACCTTC
CDR3: CASSGFYGYTF

V: TRBV16
D: .
size: once
J: TRBJ2-5
DNA: TGTGCCAGCAGCCAATCAACACTAAGTGGGGGAAGCCAGTACTTC
CDR3: CASSQSTLSGGSQYF

V: TRBV19
D: .
size: .
J: TRBJ1-1
DNA: TGTGCCAGTATGTTCAGGAACACTGAAGCTTTCTTT
CDR3: CASMFRNTEAFF

V: TRBV7-3
D: .
size: once
J: TRBJ1-5
DNA: TGTGCCAGCAGCACGACAGGAGGACAGCCCCAGCATTTT
CDR3: CASSTTGGQPQHF

V: TRBV12-3/TRBV12-4
D: .
size: .
J: TRBJ1-2
DNA: TGTGCCAGCAGCATACAGCGGAACTATGGCTACACCTTC
CDR3: CASSIQRNYGYTF

V: TRBV11-2
D: .
size: .
J: TRBJ2-1
DNA: TGTGCCAGCAGCTTGGCTAGGACAGCCGAGCAGTTCTTC
CDR3: CASSLARTAEQFF

V: TRBV7-2
D: .
size: .
J: TRBJ2-7
DNA: TGTGCCAGCAGCCCCCAGGCCAGCGGGCCGAGGGACGAGCAGTACTTC
CDR3: CASSPQASGPRDEQYF

V: TRBV27
D: TRBD1
size: .
J: TRBJ2-1
DNA: TGTGCCAGCAGTTGGGACAGCAGCCTGTACAATGAGCAGTTCTTC
CDR3: CASSWDSSLYNEQFF

V: TRBV27
D: TRBD2
size: .
J: TRBJ2-1
DNA: TGTGCCAGCAGTAGACTAGCGGGGGAGGGTGAGCAGTTCTTC
CDR3: CASSRLAGEGEQFF

V: TRBV6-1
D: TRBD1
size: .
J: TRBJ2-7
DNA: TGTGCCAGCAGTGAAAACCCCGGGACAGTTTACGAGCAGTACTTC
CDR3: CASSENPGTVYEQYF

V: TRBV7-2
D: .
size: .
J: TRBJ2-5
DNA: TGTGCCAGCAGCTTGCGGGCCAGGCAAGAGACCCAGTACTTC
CDR3: CASSLRARQETQYF

V: TRBV28
D: .
size: few
J: TRBJ2-7
DNA: TGTGCCAGCAGTTTACCAGCAACCTACGAGCAGTACTTC
CDR3: CASSLPATYEQYF

V: TRBV25-1
D: .
size: .
J: TRBJ1-6
DNA: TGTGCCAGCAGTGAATATGGTGGCAGCCTTGGTAATTCACCCCTCCACTTT
CDR3: CASSEYGGSLGNSPLHF

V: TRBV9
D: TRBD1
size: .
J: TRBJ1-3
DNA: TGTGCCAGCAGCGGGGACAGGGGGCGATCTGGAAACACCATATATTTT
CDR3: CASSGDRGRSGNTIYF

V: TRBV7-8
D: .
size: once
J: TRBJ2-2
DNA: TGTGCCAGCAGCCGCCCCAGAGCAAGGAAGTTCGGGGAGCTGTTTTTT
CDR3: CASSRPRARKFGELFF

V: TRBV9
D: TRBD1
size: .
J: TRBJ1-2
DNA: TGTGCCAGCAGCGCAACCCAACTCCCAGGGGGTGGTTATGGCTACACCTTC
CDR3: CASSATQLPGGGYGYTF

V: TRBV3-1/TRBV3-2
D: .
size: once
J: TRBJ1-6
DNA: TGTGCCAGCAGCGGGCTACCCAGCCGGAATTCACCCCTCCACTTT
CDR3: CASSGLPSRNSPLHF

V: TRBV5-8
D: TRBD2
size: .
J: TRBJ2-5
DNA: TGTGCCAGCAGCCCAAGCGGGGCCGCCCGGGAGACCCAGTACTTC
CDR3: CASSPSGAARETQYF

V: TRBV5-1
D: .
size: .
J: TRBJ1-4
DNA: TGCGCCAGCAGCTTGCAGTTGAAGGAAAAACTGTTTTTT
CDR3: CASSLQLKEKLFF

V: TRBV5-8
D: .
size: .
J: TRBJ1-5
DNA: TGTGCCAGCAGCACCGACAGCAATCAGCCCCAGCATTTT
CDR3: CASSTDSNQPQHF

V: TRBV7-9
D: TRBD2
size: .
J: TRBJ2-3
DNA: TGTGCCAGCAGAAACGGACTAGACCCTACAGATACGCAGTATTTT
CDR3: CASRNGLDPTDTQYF

V: TRBV28
D: TRBD1
size: many
J: TRBJ2-7
DNA: TGTGCCAGCAGTTTTCCGGGACAGGGCCCCTACGAGCAGTACTTC
CDR3: CASSFPGQGPYEQYF

V: TRBV30
D: .
size: .
J: TRBJ1-6
DNA: TGTGCCTGGAGTGTAGAGGGAGGCATTTCACCCCTCCACTTT
CDR3: CAWSVEGGISPLHF